The T cell receptor beta chain described here comes from a study of blood T cell repertoires in COVID-19. Study-wide background: Researchers got acute and convalescent COVID-19 samples from the United States, Italy and Spain. T cells, B-cell-depleted T cells, or PBMCs supplied cDNA or gDNA.

In the original processing: Reference gene primer amplification gave nucleated cell count estimates. The data were produced by immunoSEQ multiplex PCR, yet TCRdb's version contains in-frame clones alone and is incomplete. V and J calls and clone size come straight from that table; D and trimming were deduced from the DNA. This sample has about 120,000 clones, with more than 60% found just once. Germline CDR1 SGHAT, CDR2 FQNNGV. This CDR3 is built from 17 residues. The V gene lost 0 bases and the J gene lost 7 bases, with 21 bases spanning the gap. The sequence was obtained from a man in his 70s with acute or convalescent COVID-19. The chain carries TRBV11-2 and TRBJ1-2, with a possible D match to TRBD1 (5 bases). The sequencing input was peripheral blood. The CDR3 reads CASSLDLDTSTRSGYTF. Written as DNA, the CDR3 is TGTGCCAGCAGCTTAGATCTGGACACCTCTACCCGGTCTGGCTACACCTTC.